Below are 32 T cell receptor beta chains sequenced from a single sample in a study of early T cells in non-severe SARS-CoV-2 infection. MiXCR, applied by TCRdb to the 5' RACE reads, yields one record per CDR3 protein. The data hold tens of thousands of distinct CDR3 sequences, with more than 6.5% observed a single time. The starting material was whole blood, obtained at baseline. The source is an adult who was a healthcare worker with PCR-confirmed SARS-CoV-2 infection or an uninfected control (not recorded which).

This clonotype turned up a few times. The chain couples TRBV25-1 to TRBJ2-7; 8 nucleotides align to TRBD2. CDR1 and CDR2 from the germline V gene are MGHDK and SYGVNS. V shed 4 bases and J 0 bases; nucleotides not matched to a gene: 8. The CDR3 extends over 16 amino acids. The CDR3 sequence is CASSVGGGLSSYEQYF. The CDR3 DNA sequence: TGTGCCAGCAGTGTCGGCGGGGGGCTCAGCTCCTACGAGCAGTACTTC.

This clonotype has a handful of counts. The chain is built from TRBV7-2 and TRBJ2-3; D call uncertain. V was pared by 0 bases and J by 5 bases, with 9 bases between. Germline V gene sequence: CDR1 SGHTA, CDR2 FQGNSA. CDR3 length: 14 amino acids. This CDR3 reads CASSLARLRDTQYF. CDR3 nucleotides: TGTGCCAGCAGCTTAGCAAGGTTACGAGATACGCAGTATTTT. The full variable domain, in which reference TRBV7-2 and TRBJ2-3 provide the parts outside the CDR3, is GAGVSQSPSNKVTEKGKDVELRCDPISGHTALYWYRQSLGQGLEFLIYFQGNSAPDKSGLPSDRFSAERTGGSVSTLTIQRTQQEDSAVYLCASSLARLRDTQYFGPGTRLTVL.

This clonotype was counted many times. The V and J genes are TRBV12-3 or TRBV12-4 and TRBJ2-4, with a possible D match to TRBD1 (6 bases). The ends were cut back, 3 bases at V and 0 bases at J, with 12 bases in the middle. The CDR3 contains 16 residues. The CDR3 loop reads CASSFLGTLAKNIQYF. CDR3 nucleotides: TGTGCCAGCAGTTTTTTGGGGACACTAGCCAAAAACATTCAGTACTTC.

A few counts support this clonotype. The gene calls are TRBV3-2 and TRBJ1-4. TRBV3-2 is described as a pseudogene. This CDR3 spans 14 amino acids. This chain's CDR3 is CASSQGTHNEKLFF. The CDR3 nucleotides read TGTGCCAGCAGCCAAGGAACACATAATGAAAAACTGTTTTTT.

The rearrangement links TRBV9 to TRBJ2-5; D gene ambiguous. The germline CDR1 and CDR2 sequences are SGDLS and YYNGEE. The CDR3 extends over 14 amino acids. Between the trimmed V and J ends, which lost 0 bases and 1 base, there was a span of 7 bases. The CDR3 sequence: CASSVAPPQETQYF. The DNA for the CDR3 is TGTGCCAGCAGCGTAGCCCCCCCCCAAGAGACCCAGTACTTC.

The chain carries TRBV5-1 and TRBJ2-3; D perhaps matches TRBD1 (6 bases). V gave up 0 bases and J gave up 2 bases, with 13 bases separating them. Per germline, CDR1 SGHRS and CDR2 YFSETQ. The CDR3 runs to 16 residues. The CDR3 nucleotides are TGCGCCAGCAGCTTGGGTACTGACAGGCTCACAGATACGCAGTATTTT. Translating it yields CASSLGTDRLTDTQYF.

This clonotype was detected only a few times. The rearrangement uses TRBV5-4 and TRBJ1-1, with D perhaps TRBD1 (6 bases). Between the trimmed V and J ends, which lost 4 bases and 1 base, there was a span of 17 bases. The V gene's germline CDR1 is SGHNT and CDR2 YYREEE (reference sequence). CDR3 size: 16 residues. The CDR3 DNA is TGTGCCAGCAGCCCGCCATGGGGAGGGGGGAACACTGAAGCTTTCTTT. Residues: CASSPPWGGGNTEAFF.

This clonotype has at least ten counts. This chain connects TRBV9 to TRBJ1-1; possible D gene TRBD1, 5 bases. V was clipped by 3 bases and J by 4 bases, with 13 bases between them. CDR1 and CDR2 (germline): SGDLS, YYNGEE. This CDR3 contains 14 residues. The CDR3 region is CASSAAQAGTEAFF. CDR3 sequence (DNA): TGTGCCAGCAGCGCAGCACAGGCGGGCACTGAAGCTTTCTTT.

This clonotype was counted at least ten times. This chain connects TRBV12-3 or TRBV12-4 to TRBJ1-4; TRBD1 matches 8 bases. The CDR3 length is 13 residues. Unmatched junction bases numbered 3, after V lost 8 bases and J lost 4 bases. CDR3 sequence reads: CASEDRVNEKLFF. DNA for the CDR3: TGTGCCAGCGAGGACAGGGTTAATGAAAAACTGTTTTTT.

This clonotype was counted many times. The chain joins TRBV13 to TRBJ2-1; D perhaps matches TRBD2 (6 bases). Germline V gives CDR1 PRHDT, CDR2 FYEKMQ (reference sequence). The V and J ends lost 5 bases and 0 bases respectively, with 23 bases between them. The CDR3 is made up of 19 amino acids. The CDR3 loop is CASSQGKAGIDSSYNEQFF. The CDR3 DNA is TGTGCCAGCAGCCAAGGGAAGGCGGGGATTGATAGCTCCTACAATGAGCAGTTCTTC.

The J gene is TRBJ2-1, the V gene TRBV28, with 8 nucleotides matching TRBD2. The CDR3 spans 14 residues. Germline CDR1 is MDHEN and CDR2 is SYDVKM. Trimming cost V 3 bases and J 4 bases; bases outside gene matches: 2. CDR3 sequence: CASSFSGDYNEQFF. As DNA, the CDR3 is TGTGCCAGCAGTTTTAGCGGGGATTACAATGAGCAGTTCTTC. The full variable domain, with the rest looked up from reference TRBV28 and TRBJ2-1, is DVKVTQSSRYLVKRTGEKVFLECVQDMDHENMFWYRQDPGLGLRLIYFSYDVKMKEKGDIPEGYSVSREKKERFSLILESASTNQTSMYLCASSFSGDYNEQFFGPGTRLTVL.

This clonotype was recorded at least ten times. J is TRBJ1-5 and V is TRBV11-3, with 9 bases identical to TRBD1. CDR1 and CDR2 (germline): SGHNT, YENEEA. Losses at the gene ends were 3 bases for V and 5 bases for J; bases not matched to a gene: 8. The CDR3 loop spans 16 amino acids. This chain's CDR3 is CASSFHRGPAHQPQHF. CDR3 sequence (DNA): TGTGCCAGCAGCTTCCACAGGGGGCCCGCCCATCAGCCCCAGCATTTT.

This clonotype was seen repeatedly, ten times or more. This chain joins TRBV11-1 and TRBJ2-4; D perhaps matches TRBD1 (5 bases). The CDR3 is 13 amino acids. In germline, CDR1 is SGHAT, CDR2 FQDESV (reference sequence). Trimming took 3 bases from V and 8 from J, leaving 11 bases between them. CDR3 nucleotide sequence: TGTGCCAGCAGCTTCAGAGGCAGGGACATTCAGTACTTC. Its translation is CASSFRGRDIQYF. Looking up the rest from reference TRBV11-1 and TRBJ2-4 gives the full variable domain: EAEVAQSPRYKITEKSQAVAFWCDPISGHATLYWYRQILGQGPELLVQFQDESVVDDSQLPKDRFSAERLKGVDSTLKIQPAELGDSAMYLCASSFRGRDIQYFGAGTRLSVL.

In this sample, this clonotype turned up a few times. The chain couples TRBV20-1 to TRBJ2-7, with a possible D match to TRBD1 (5 bases). With 3 bases removed from V and 5 bases from J, the gap between germline ends came to 17 bases. The CDR3 has 14 amino acids. In germline, CDR1 is DFQATT, CDR2 SNEGSKA (reference sequence). Written as DNA, the CDR3 is TGCAGTGCTAGGGGCAGGGTTGGCAGGGACGAGCAGTACTTC. Its translation is CSARGRVGRDEQYF.

This clonotype was found many times. This chain connects TRBV4-3 to TRBJ1-3; D uncertain. The V gene lost 1 base and the J gene lost 0 bases, with 7 bases spanning the gap. CDR3 length: 15 amino acids. CDR1 is LGHNA and CDR2 is YSLEER in the germline V gene. CDR3 bases: TGCGCCAGCAGCCAAGGCTGGGACTCTGGAAACACCATATATTTT. Translation: CASSQGWDSGNTIYF.

This clonotype showed up just a few times. The genes are TRBV12-5 and TRBJ2-5, with D maybe TRBD1 (5 bases). This CDR3 is built from 13 residues. Per germline, CDR1 LGHNT and CDR2 FRNRAP. The V end was cut by 6 bases, the J end by 3 bases, with 11 bases between. The CDR3 protein is CASGNDREETQYF. The CDR3 nucleotides read TGTGCTAGTGGCAACGACAGAGAAGAGACCCAGTACTTC.

The gene calls are TRBV5-4 and TRBJ2-1; maybe TRBD1 (6 bases). Germline V gene sequence: CDR1 SGHNT, CDR2 YYREEE (reference sequence). This CDR3 comprises 16 residues. Deletions cut 4 bases from V and 4 bases from J, with 18 bases between. As DNA, the CDR3 is TGTGCCAGCAGCCCCGGACAGAATCCCCAGTACAATGAGCAGTTCTTC. Translated, it gives CASSPGQNPQYNEQFF.

The chain combines TRBV20-1 with TRBJ1-4, with unresolved D. The CDR3 runs 13 residues. Germline V gene lookup returns CDR1 DFQATT and CDR2 SNEGSKA (reference sequence). V gave up 6 bases and J gave up 3 bases, with 11 bases separating them. The CDR3 reads CSASGYANEKLFF. The DNA for the CDR3 is TGCAGTGCCTCGGGATATGCTAATGAAAAACTGTTTTTT.

The chain recombines TRBV20-1 with TRBJ2-3, with 7 bases lining up with TRBD2. The germline V gene encodes CDR1 DFQATT and CDR2 SNEGSKA (reference sequence). The CDR3 is 14 residues long. The trim removed 6 bases at V and 9 bases at J, leaving 15 bases unmatched. As DNA, the CDR3 is TGCAGTGCGCCCGGGGGAGGGCCCTCGGGAACGCAGTATTTT. Protein sequence: CSAPGGGPSGTQYF.

In its sample, this clonotype was seen many times. The chain is built from TRBV18 and TRBJ2-7; D is unresolved. There are 14 residues in the CDR3. The germline V gene encodes CDR1 KGHSH and CDR2 LQKENI. V dropped 1 base and J dropped 4 bases, with 11 bases sitting between them. In DNA, the CDR3 is TGTGCCAGCTCACCACGGTTAAGCAAGTACGAGCAGTACTTC. This codes for CASSPRLSKYEQYF. Looking up the rest from reference TRBV18 and TRBJ2-7 gives the full variable domain: NAGVMQNPRHLVRRRGQEARLRCSPMKGHSHVYWYRQLPEEGLKFMVYLQKENIIDESGMPKERFSAEFPKEGPSILRIQQVVRGDSAAYFCASSPRLSKYEQYFGPGTRLTVT.

This clonotype was observed a few times. V and J are TRBV21-1 and TRBJ2-7; the table's D call, TRBD1, was not checked against the DNA. TRBV21-1 is listed as a pseudogene. The CDR3 totals 15 residues. CDR3: CASSKPPGQGDEQYF. DNA for the CDR3: TGTGCCAGCAGCAAACCTCCGGGACAGGGGGACGAGCAGTACTTC.

In regard to this clonotype: This may arise from a read error, as a much more abundant clone is one base away. The V and J genes are TRBV20-1 and TRBJ2-3; D perhaps matches TRBD2 (7 bases). Per the germline V gene, CDR1 is DFQATT and CDR2 is SNEGSKA (reference sequence). The CDR3 covers 15 residues. The CDR3: CSRPVAGASTDTLYF. DNA for the CDR3: TGCAGTCGCCCGGTGGCGGGGGCTAGCACAGATACGCTGTATTTT.

The chain joins TRBV14 to TRBJ2-1; 12 bases are shared with TRBD2. The germline CDR1 and CDR2 sequences are SGHDN and FVKESK. CDR3 length equals 14 residues. The V and J ends lost 5 bases and 8 bases, in that order; junction bases with no gene match: 4. The CDR3 DNA follows: TGTGCCAGCAGCTCCCGACTAGCGGGGGATGAGCAGTTCTTC. Translation gives CASSSRLAGDEQFF.

Many counts were recorded for this clonotype. V and J are TRBV30 and TRBJ2-2; a weak D match, TRBD2 (6 bases). Germline V gives CDR1 GTSNPN, CDR2 SVGIG (reference sequence). The CDR3 has 15 residues. The CDR3 DNA is TGTGCTATAGGGCGGGGAAATACGAACACCGGGGAGCTGTTTTTT. Protein product: CAIGRGNTNTGELFF. Combining the CDR3 with reference TRBV30 and TRBJ2-2 gives the whole variable domain SQTIHQWPATLVQPVGSPLSLECTVEGTSNPNLYWYRQAAGRGLQLLFYSVGIGQISSEVPQNLSASRPQDRQFILSSKKLLLSDSGFYLCAIGRGNTNTGELFFGEGSRLTVL.

The rearrangement links TRBV28 to TRBJ1-4, with D possibly TRBD1 on 6 matching bases. Germline V CDR1 and CDR2: MDHEN, SYDVKM. This CDR3 region has 16 residues. The V end lost 4 bases, the J end lost 6 bases, and 18 bases lay between the germline ends. The CDR3 region has the DNA TGTGCCAGCAGTTACGGAAACAGGGCGGTCGATGAAAAACTGTTTTTT. Translated: CASSYGNRAVDEKLFF.

The chain uses TRBV11-1 and TRBJ2-7; the match to TRBD1 covers 7 bases. Unmatched junction bases numbered 5, after V lost 4 bases and J lost 2 bases. Germline values: CDR1 SGHAT, CDR2 FQDESV (reference sequence). CDR3 length: 14 amino acids. The CDR3 DNA follows: TGTGCCAGCAGCTACAGGGGTTTGGCCTACGAGCAGTACTTC. Protein: CASSYRGLAYEQYF.

Many counts were recorded for this clonotype. V and J are TRBV5-4 and TRBJ2-7; possibly TRBD1 or TRBD2 for D (6 bases each). CDR1 is SGHNT, CDR2 YYREEE, per germline (reference sequence). Trimming shortened V by 2 bases and J by 1 base, and 10 bases separated the two germline ends. The CDR3 consists of 14 residues. CDR3 nucleotides: TGTGCCAGCAGCTTTGGAGGGGGGTCCTACGAGCAGTACTTC. Protein product: CASSFGGGSYEQYF.

The rearrangement links TRBV20-1 to TRBJ2-5; maybe TRBD2 (5 bases). In germline, CDR1 is DFQATT, CDR2 SNEGSKA (reference sequence). CDR3 size: 13 residues. CDR3 in DNA: TGCATTTCCACACGGACTGGCAAAGAGACCCAGTACTTC. Amino acid sequence: CISTRTGKETQYF.

This clonotype was counted many times. The genes are TRBV27 and TRBJ2-3; D is possibly TRBD1 (6 bases). The V end was cut by 5 bases, the J end by 6 bases, with 24 bases between. Germline loops: CDR1 MNHEY, CDR2 SMNVEV (reference sequence). This CDR3 is 17 amino acids long. The CDR3 region has the DNA TGTGCCAGCAGTCCCTACAGGGCTCGGTTCCATGTCGATACGCAGTATTTT. It is translated as CASSPYRARFHVDTQYF.

There are many counts of this clonotype. The chain uses TRBV9 and TRBJ1-2, with D unresolved. Germline-derived CDR1 and CDR2 are SGDLS and YYNGEE. The V and J ends lost 0 bases and 1 base respectively, with 7 bases between them. This CDR3 is 14 amino acids long. CDR3 protein: CASSVGPDNYGYTF. DNA of the CDR3: TGTGCCAGCAGCGTAGGTCCAGATAACTATGGCTACACCTTC.

This clonotype has ten or more counts. The chain links TRBV4-3 to TRBJ1-1, with D unclear. Trimming took 0 bases from V and 1 from J, leaving 18 bases between them. Germline values: CDR1 LGHNA, CDR2 YSLEER. This CDR3 region has 18 residues. DNA of the CDR3: TGCGCCAGCAGCCAAGATTGGCCGAACGTGCTTGGGAACACTGAAGCTTTCTTT. This sequence encodes CASSQDWPNVLGNTEAFF.

The chain links TRBV3-1 to TRBJ2-3; a weak D match, TRBD2 (6 bases). The germline CDR1 and CDR2 sequences are LGHDT and YNNKEL (reference sequence). This CDR3 contains 16 residues. The germline V and J ends were trimmed by 3 bases and 2 bases, with 15 bases remaining between them. The CDR3 DNA sequence: TGTGCCAGCAGCCATCTCGGCGGGGCCAACACAGATACGCAGTATTTT. Translating gives CASSHLGGANTDTQYF.